The 2 T cell receptor beta chains presented below share a single source sample, sequenced in a study of T cells after yellow fever vaccination. TCRdb used MiXCR to reprocess the 5' RACE reads, holding one entry per CDR3 protein. The sample shows 300,000 to 350,000 distinct CDR3 sequences, about 10% of them seen only once. The sequenced sample was CD4+ T cells sorted from PBMCs, obtained 45 days after the yellow fever booster vaccination. The receptors here all came from a man aged 18-30 years who received the YFV17D yellow fever vaccine.

The table lists this clonotype with a few counts. V is TRBV7-3 and J is TRBJ2-5, with unresolved D. The CDR3 runs 15 residues. Trimming cost V 5 bases and J 2 bases, with 15 bases left between them. Looked up from germline, CDR1 is SGHTA and CDR2 is FQGTGA. The CDR3 sequence: CASSLLPGPQETQYF. DNA for the CDR3: TGTGCCAGCAGCCTACTCCCCGGGCCTCAAGAGACCCAGTACTTC.

The rearrangement joins TRBV7-8 to TRBJ1-1; 10 bases are a match to TRBD1. The V gene end was trimmed by 1 base and the J gene end by 6 bases; junction bases not matched to a gene: 2. The CDR3 runs to 14 residues. CDR1 and CDR2 from the germline V gene are SGHVS and FQNEAQ. CDR3 coding DNA: TGTGCCAGCAGCTTAGGGACAGGGGGAGCTGAAGCTTTCTTT. As protein: CASSLGTGGAEAFF.